The source of this T cell receptor (beta chain) is a study of shared clonotypes between healthy human individuals. The CDR3 is made up of 15 amino acids. Germline V CDR1 and CDR2: SGHTA, FQGNSA. The J segment lost 0 bases and the V segment lost 4 bases, leaving 1 base of the junction unmatched. TCRdb's table, derived via immunoSEQ multiplex PCR, lists solely in-frame clones and lacks some. The table records roughly 2.4 million clones, approximately 94% of them present only once. The rearrangement joins TRBV7-2 to TRBJ2-2; TRBD1 matches 8 bases. The clonotype was recovered from a man younger than 35 in good health. The sequencing input was naive CD4+ T cells sorted from blood. Subset denoted: CD45RA+ positively selected. CDR3: CASSSQGANTGELFF. CDR3 DNA: TGTGCCAGCAGCTCACAGGGGGCGAACACCGGGGAGCTGTTTTTT.